At least ten counts were recorded for the clone carrying this T cell receptor (beta chain). Antigen specificity is unknown. The library was built from 400 to 500 ng RNA with molecular barcoded adaptors for alpha/delta and beta/gamma chains. TCRdb called the reads again in MiXCR, with one record for every CDR3 protein. In the table there are approximately 150,000 distinct CDR3 sequences, approximately 13% of which are singletons. These data originate in a study of read filtering for tumor transcriptome and immune sequencing. For the study at large: TCR-mapped reads were about 3.5 to 10.27 million with IR-seq versus roughly 80 to 1,300 with RNA-seq. Whole-study findings and limits: Even smaller IR-seq throughput identified most shared clonotypes. Dropping single-read clonotypes raised IR-seq and RNA-seq shared-clonotype correlation. In IR-seq, single-read clonotypes were about 80% of clonotypes but approximately 3.5% of reads.

CDR3 length equals 16 residues. Germline V lookup: CDR1 MNHEY, CDR2 SVGAGI. J gave up 7 bases and V 0 bases, and 8 bases lay outside the gene matches. Sequencing input: a population of CD138-negative cells sorted from bone marrow. The chain joins TRBV6-5 to TRBJ2-1; TRBD1 aligns across 8 bases. This clonotype was sampled from a donor at least 40 years old with multiple myeloma. CDR3 sequence (DNA): TGTGCCAGCAGTTACTCGAGACAGGGGAGTACAAATGAGCAGTTCTTC. It translates to CASSYSRQGSTNEQFF.